These 8 T cell receptor beta chains share one sample of origin, sequenced in a study of T cell repertoires in cytomegalovirus infection. Each CDR3 protein gets one entry after TCRdb re-called the reads with MiXCR. The sample yields under 850,000 distinct CDR3 sequences, 35% seen once. The sample comprised PBMCs. Every receptor here comes from a human donor in good health (CMV status not recorded). Some clones in this sample may be carry-over from other donors' samples.

The J gene is TRBJ2-5, the V gene TRBV24-1; no reliable D call. V lost 5 bases and J lost 3, with 3 bases in between. This CDR3 spans 11 amino acids. Germline V gene sequence: CDR1 KGHDR, CDR2 SFDVKD. The CDR3 protein is CATSVKETQYF. Written as DNA, the CDR3 is TGTGCCACCAGTGTTAAAGAGACCCAGTACTTC.

This clonotype was seen only a few times. The V call is TRBV7-2, the J call TRBJ2-6; D gene ambiguous. This CDR3 has 18 residues. Germline V gene lookup returns CDR1 SGHTA and CDR2 FQGNSA. With 3 bases removed from V and 0 bases from J, the gap between germline ends came to 15 bases. CDR3 region: CASSFYGRLSSGANVLTF. In DNA form, the CDR3 reads TGTGCCAGCAGCTTTTACGGACGGCTAAGCTCTGGGGCCAACGTCCTGACTTTC.

This clonotype occurred a few times. The gene calls are TRBV7-8 and TRBJ1-3, with TRBD1 as a possible D gene (5 bases). The ends were cut back, 4 bases at V and 0 bases at J, with 13 bases in the middle. This CDR3 is built from 16 residues. CDR1 and CDR2 (germline): SGHVS, FQNEAQ. CDR3 DNA: TGTGCCAGCAGCTCGGGGACCGTGAGCTCTGGAAACACCATATATTTT. It yields the protein CASSSGTVSSGNTIYF.

V gene TRBV5-6 combines with J gene TRBJ2-3, with D maybe TRBD2 (6 bases). V shed 4 bases and J shed 0 bases, with 12 bases lying between them. From germline, CDR1 is SGHDT and CDR2 YYEEEE. This CDR3 is built from 15 residues. The CDR3 loop reads CASSTGDGSTDTQYF. The CDR3 nucleotides read TGTGCCAGCAGCACGGGGGACGGCAGCACAGATACGCAGTATTTT.

The V and J genes are TRBV7-4 and TRBJ2-1; the D is unclear. Trimming pared 0 bases from V and 0 bases from J, leaving 18 bases between. Germline V gene sequence: CDR1 SGHVT, CDR2 SQSDAQ. This CDR3 spans 19 amino acids. The CDR3 here is CASSLASPLRDYSYNEQFF. For the CDR3, the DNA is TGTGCCAGCAGCTTAGCGTCCCCTCTCCGAGATTACTCCTACAATGAGCAGTTCTTC.

V and J are TRBV20-1 and TRBJ1-2; TRBD1 agrees at 12 bases. CDR1 and CDR2 (germline): DFQATT, SNEGSKA (reference sequence). V lost 5 bases to trimming and J lost 4 bases; unmatched junction nucleotides: 2. This CDR3 region has 13 residues. The DNA for the CDR3 is TGCAGTGCTGGGACAGGGGGCGCCTATGGCTACACCTTC. Translated, it gives CSAGTGGAYGYTF.

Turning to this clonotype: A much larger clone lies one base from this, so it may be a read error. The chain is built from TRBV7-2 and TRBJ2-7, with D possibly matching TRBD1 (6 bases). The CDR3 loop spans 15 amino acids. CDR1 is SGHTA, CDR2 FQGNSA, per germline. Trimming shortened V by 3 bases and J by 0 bases, and 12 bases separated the two germline ends. CDR3 nucleotides: TGTGCCAGCAGCTTTAAGGGGGAGCGCTCCTACGAGCAGTACTTC. This translates into CASSFKGERSYEQYF.

This clonotype was seen many times. The chain combines TRBV7-6 with TRBJ2-7; 12 nucleotides align to TRBD2. Looked up from germline, CDR1 is SGHVS and CDR2 is FNYEAQ. CDR3 length equals 16 residues. After removal of 4 bases from V and 4 bases from J, the junction contained 8 bases not matched to a gene. CDR3 protein: CASSSSGRARGYEQYF. The CDR3 nucleotides read TGTGCCAGCAGCTCTAGCGGGAGGGCCCGGGGGTACGAGCAGTACTTC.